The source of this TCR beta chain is a study of T cells in Graves' hyperthyroidism and ophthalmopathy. This CDR3 region has 13 residues. V lost 2 bases and J lost 5, with 9 bases in between. Germline-derived CDR1 and CDR2 are MGHRA and YSYEKL. This clonotype was counted ten times or more. RNA transcripts gave rise to amplified TCR beta CDR3 regions. The TCR CDR3 was amplified in a first-round RT-PCR using the HTBI primer set. TCRdb re-analysed the multiplex PCR reads in MiXCR, keeping a single row per CDR3 protein. The sample records 340,000 or so distinct CDR3 sequences, approximately 22% being singletons.

This TCR came from a woman aged 45-59 years with Graves' hyperthyroidism. Source material: blood. J is TRBJ2-5 and V is TRBV4-1; D ambiguous. The CDR3, as DNA: TGCGCCAGCAGCCAAAGTAATGAGGAGACCCAGTACTTC. It specifies CASSQSNEETQYF.